Presented here are 10 T cell receptor beta chains from one specimen sequenced in a study of patients and donors after allogeneic stem cell transplantation. In TCRdb, the RT-PCR reads were re-called with MiXCR into one record per CDR3 protein. The sample lists roughly 250,000 distinct CDR3 sequences, roughly an eighth seen once, with around a tenth in the top ten. The sequencing input was blood, either unsorted or a sorted T cell fraction (not recorded which). The receptors here all came from a human donor who was either an allogeneic HSCT recipient or a stem cell or donor lymphocyte infusion donor (not recorded which). It is not recorded whose cells these are; they may come from a transplant donor.

In its sample, this clonotype was seen a few times. This chain joins TRBV4-3 and TRBJ1-1; 11 bases match TRBD1. The CDR3 runs 16 residues. Germline V CDR1 and CDR2: LGHNA, YSLEER. Trimming took 0 bases from V and 6 from J; bases not matched to a gene: 6. The CDR3 bases are TGCGCCAGCAGCCAAGATGGGACAGGGGGTATACCTGAAGCTTTCTTT. Protein: CASSQDGTGGIPEAFF.

This clonotype turned up a few times. As DNA, the CDR3 is TGTGCCATCAGGGCGGGACAGTTGGACGAGCAGTACTTC. Its protein product is CAIRAGQLDEQYF. The V and J genes are TRBV10-3 and TRBJ2-7; possibly TRBD1 for D (7 bases). The CDR3 extends over 13 amino acids. The V end was cut by 6 bases, the J end by 5 bases, with 14 bases between. The germline CDR1 and CDR2 sequences are ENHRY and SYGVKD.

This clonotype was seen a handful of times. The chain recombines TRBV5-1 with TRBJ2-2; unclear D gene. Trimming removed 5 bases at V and 2 bases at J, with 10 bases between. The CDR3 loop spans 14 amino acids. Germline V gene sequence: CDR1 SGHRS, CDR2 YFSETQ. The CDR3 loop reads CASRPRSNTGELFF. CDR3 nucleotides: TGCGCCAGCAGGCCTCGGTCTAACACCGGGGAGCTGTTTTTT.

This clonotype was seen many times. The chain combines TRBV6-2 or TRBV6-3 with TRBJ2-1, with TRBD2 matching 11 bases. CDR1 and CDR2 from the germline V gene are MNHEY and SVGEGT. The CDR3 consists of 15 residues. The V segment lost 5 bases and the J segment 5 bases; nucleotides outside the gene matches: 5. CDR3 sequence (DNA): TGTGCCAGCAGTACCGGGACTAGCGGAAACAATGAGCAGTTCTTC. Its translation is CASSTGTSGNNEQFF.

This clonotype showed up just a few times. V gene TRBV7-8 combines with J gene TRBJ1-1, with 8 positions matching TRBD1. The trim removed 7 bases at V and 7 bases at J, leaving 5 bases unmatched. Looked up from germline, CDR1 is SGHVS and CDR2 is FQNEAQ. The CDR3 is 12 residues long. CDR3 sequence (DNA): TGTGCCAGCACACAGGGGGAGGGTGAAGCTTTCTTT. It translates to CASTQGEGEAFF.

By proportion, this clonotype is medium-sized (0.01 to 0.1%). This chain joins TRBV20-1 and TRBJ1-5; D may be TRBD1 (5 bases). The CDR3 totals 13 residues. Germline assignment: CDR1 DFQATT and CDR2 SNEGSKA (reference sequence). V lost 5 bases to trimming and J lost 6 bases, with 14 bases between them. Here the CDR3 DNA reads TGCAGTGCTGAAAGGGGAAAGAGTCAGCCCCAGCATTTT. Amino acid sequence: CSAERGKSQPQHF.

This sequence joins TRBV2 and TRBJ1-1; D not resolved. The CDR3 has 13 amino acids. The germline CDR1 and CDR2 sequences are SNHLY and FYNNEI. V was clipped by 4 bases and J by 5 bases, with 11 bases between them. The chain's CDR3 is CASSGYTSTEAFF. CDR3 nucleotide sequence: TGTGCCAGCAGTGGGTACACTTCGACTGAAGCTTTCTTT.

There are a few counts of this clonotype. V usage is TRBV12-3 or TRBV12-4 and J usage is TRBJ2-6, with TRBD1 matching over 8 bases. J lost 2 bases, V lost 6 bases, and 6 bases had no gene match. The CDR3 loop spans 16 amino acids. The CDR3, as DNA: TGTGCCAGCAGCCGACAGGGGAATCCTGGGGCCAACGTCCTGACTTTC. Encoded protein: CASSRQGNPGANVLTF.

This clonotype was seen only a few times. The chain combines TRBV4-3 with TRBJ2-1; TRBD1 agrees at 7 bases. CDR1 LGHNA and CDR2 YSLEER come from the germline V gene. The CDR3 has 17 amino acids. Trimming at V came to 4 bases and at J to 4 bases, leaving 13 bases not matched to a gene. The CDR3 region is CASSRERSGQIYNEQFF. In DNA, the CDR3 is TGCGCCAGCAGCCGAGAAAGATCGGGACAGATATACAATGAGCAGTTCTTC.

This sequence joins TRBV5-1 and TRBJ2-1; 7 bases agree with TRBD1. V gave up 4 bases and J gave up 6 bases; unmatched junction bases: 10. Per germline, CDR1 SGHRS and CDR2 YFSETQ. CDR3 length: 15 residues. As DNA, the CDR3 is TGCGCCAGCAGCATGGACAGGCCATCCCTCAATGAGCAGTTCTTC. Protein product: CASSMDRPSLNEQFF.